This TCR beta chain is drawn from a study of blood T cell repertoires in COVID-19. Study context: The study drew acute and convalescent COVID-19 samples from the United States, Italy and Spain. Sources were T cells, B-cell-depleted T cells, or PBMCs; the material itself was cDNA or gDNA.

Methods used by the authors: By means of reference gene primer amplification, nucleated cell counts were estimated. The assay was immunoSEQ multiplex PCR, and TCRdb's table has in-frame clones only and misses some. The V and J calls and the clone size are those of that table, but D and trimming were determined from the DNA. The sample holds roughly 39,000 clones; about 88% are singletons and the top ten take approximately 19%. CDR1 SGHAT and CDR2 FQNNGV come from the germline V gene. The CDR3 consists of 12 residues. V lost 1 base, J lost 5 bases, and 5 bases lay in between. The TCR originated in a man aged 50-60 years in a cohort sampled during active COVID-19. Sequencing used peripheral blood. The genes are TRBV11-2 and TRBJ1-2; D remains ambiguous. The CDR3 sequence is CASSLGLYGYTF. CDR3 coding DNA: TGTGCCAGCAGCTTAGGACTATATGGCTACACCTTC.